This TCR beta chain emerged from a study of blood T cell repertoires in COVID-19. Study overall: The United States, Italy and Spain supplied acute and convalescent COVID-19 samples.

Authors' processing steps: Reference gene primer amplification in the assay estimated nucleated cell counts. Sequencing was performed with immunoSEQ multiplex PCR; in TCRdb, only in-frame clones are kept and a portion is missing. From that table come the V and J calls and clone size; the DNA was used to work out D and trimming. This sample has just over 650,000 clones, with 75% to 90% found just once. The origin of this receptor is a young woman with acute or convalescent COVID-19. The specimen sequenced was peripheral blood.

This CDR3 reads CATSDPTSGGAGEQFF. DNA for the CDR3: TGTGCCACCAGTGATCCCACTAGCGGGGGGGCCGGTGAGCAGTTCTTC. This rearrangement joins TRBV24-1 to TRBJ2-1; 13 bases fit TRBD2. Looked up from germline, CDR1 is KGHDR and CDR2 is SFDVKD. This CDR3 is built from 16 residues. Trimming cost V 3 bases and J 9 bases; bases outside gene matches: 7.